The next 19 T cell receptor beta chains were all read from a single sample in a study of blood T cell repertoires in COVID-19. TCRdb's table, derived via immunoSEQ multiplex PCR, lists solely in-frame clones and lacks some. The table lists around 100,000 clones, 80% to 90% of them singletons. Sequenced material: peripheral blood. The source of these receptors is an elderly woman with acute or convalescent COVID-19.

The chain couples TRBV4-3 to TRBJ2-5; no clear D. Trimming stripped 0 bases from V and 4 bases from J, with 12 bases between. The CDR3 covers 15 residues. CDR1 and CDR2 (germline): LGHNA, YSLEER. The CDR3 sequence: CASSQEVGFLETQYF. The CDR3 DNA reads TGCGCCAGCAGCCAAGAGGTCGGGTTCTTAGAGACCCAGTACTTC.

The chain is built from TRBV11-2 and TRBJ2-5; possible D gene TRBD2, 6 bases. The V and J ends lost 0 bases and 0 bases respectively, with 17 bases between them. Per germline, CDR1 SGHAT and CDR2 FQNNGV. This CDR3 has 18 amino acids. CDR3 sequence: CASSLDIREEGYQETQYF. The CDR3 DNA sequence: TGTGCCAGCAGCTTAGATATCAGGGAGGAGGGGTACCAAGAGACCCAGTACTTC.

This sequence joins TRBV27 and TRBJ1-1, with TRBD1 identical over 8 bases. The V gene's germline CDR1 is MNHEY and CDR2 SMNVEV (reference sequence). The V gene end was trimmed by 3 bases and the J gene end by 7 bases; junction bases not matched to a gene: 1. This CDR3 has 12 residues. CDR3 in DNA: TGTGCCAGCAGTTTCACAGGGGGTGAAGCTTTCTTT. This encodes CASSFTGGEAFF.

The genes are TRBV12-5 and TRBJ1-1, with 7 nucleotides matching TRBD1. Germline V CDR1 and CDR2: LGHNT, FRNRAP. After removal of 3 bases from V and 7 bases from J, the junction contained 5 bases not matched to a gene. The CDR3 is 13 amino acids. The CDR3 protein is CASGFGQALEAFF. The CDR3 DNA reads TGTGCTAGTGGTTTCGGACAGGCGCTTGAAGCTTTCTTT.

A single count supports this clone. The chain has TRBV9 and TRBJ1-4; TRBD1 is a possible D gene (6 bases). Per the germline V gene, CDR1 is SGDLS and CDR2 is YYNGEE. With 6 bases removed from V and 7 bases from J, the gap between germline ends came to 19 bases. The CDR3 consists of 15 residues. The CDR3 DNA sequence: TGTGCCAGCACCCAGGGTGGGGGGGCGTTTGAAAAACTGTTTTTT. Translated, it gives CASTQGGGAFEKLFF.

The chain links TRBV20-1 to TRBJ2-3; 7 nucleotides match TRBD2. The trim removed 3 bases at V and 2 bases at J, leaving 8 bases unmatched. Germline assignment: CDR1 DFQATT and CDR2 SNEGSKA (reference sequence). The CDR3 covers 15 residues. The CDR3 loop is CSASYLGGNTDTQYF. CDR3 bases: TGCAGTGCTAGTTACCTCGGGGGGAACACAGATACGCAGTATTTT.

This chain's CDR3 is CASSSQSGGANTGELFF. The DNA for the CDR3 is TGTGCCAGCTCATCCCAGAGCGGGGGGGCGAACACCGGGGAGCTGTTTTTT. V gene TRBV18 combines with J gene TRBJ2-2, with TRBD2 identical over 10 bases. Per germline, CDR1 KGHSH and CDR2 LQKENI. This CDR3 has 17 residues. With V trimmed by 5 bases and J by 0 bases, 6 bases remained unmatched.

Points on this clone: The conserved final phenylalanine or tryptophan is absent from the CDR3, which likely points to a read error. The limits of the CDR3 on the DNA are not certain, so only TCRdb's listed CDR3 is given. The gene calls are TRBV7-3 and TRBJ2-4; the table gives TRBD1 as D, unverified against the DNA. The germline V gene has CDR1 SGHTA and CDR2 FQGTGA. The CDR3 is 12 residues long, ends included. The CDR3 sequence: CASREGVAGCSV.

The CDR3 DNA reads as TGCAGTGCTAGAAGCGAGTATGGCTACACCTTC. It codes for CSARSEYGYTF. This chain connects TRBV20-1 to TRBJ1-2; no clear D. This CDR3 is built from 11 residues. Trimming took 2 bases from V and 5 from J, leaving 6 bases between them. Germline CDR1 DFQATT, CDR2 SNEGSKA (reference sequence).

The CDR3: CASSTGWYGYTF. In nucleotides, the CDR3 is TGTGCCAGCAGCACGGGTTGGTATGGCTACACCTTC. This chain links TRBV6-6 with TRBJ1-2; D is ambiguous. The CDR3 consists of 12 residues. Looked up from germline, CDR1 is MNHNY and CDR2 is SVGAGI (reference sequence). V lost 6 bases and J lost 5, with 10 bases in between.

This rearrangement joins TRBV4-1 to TRBJ1-2; the match to TRBD1 covers 8 bases. CDR3 length: 14 amino acids. Germline V gives CDR1 MGHRA, CDR2 YSYEKL. After removal of 0 bases from V and 3 bases from J, the junction contained 0 bases not matched to a gene. CDR3 sequence (DNA): TGCGCCAGCAGCCAAGAACAGGGGGACTATGGCTACACCTTC. This translates into CASSQEQGDYGYTF.

This chain joins TRBV5-5 and TRBJ2-7, with 7 bases matching TRBD1. Germline assignment: CDR1 SGHKS and CDR2 YYEKEE (reference sequence). This CDR3 is 14 amino acids long. With V trimmed by 3 bases and J by 2 bases, 5 bases remained unmatched. The CDR3 nucleotides read TGTGCCAGCAGCTCTTCAGGGGGTACCTACGAGCAGTACTTC. It translates to CASSSSGGTYEQYF.

V and J are TRBV7-7 and TRBJ2-1, with 11 bases fitting TRBD1. V lost 5 bases and J lost 6; bases outside the gene matches: 6. CDR1 is SSHAT and CDR2 is FNYEAQ in the germline V gene (reference sequence). The CDR3 contains 15 residues. The CDR3 here is CASSADRGPINEQFF. In DNA form, the CDR3 reads TGTGCCAGCAGCGCGGACAGGGGGCCTATCAATGAGCAGTTCTTC.

This chain connects TRBV23-1 to TRBJ2-7; a possible D gene is TRBD2 (5 bases). TRBV23-1 is classed as an ORF, of uncertain function. This CDR3 contains 15 residues. The V end was cut by 2 bases, the J end by 1 base, with 12 bases between. The CDR3 reads CASSQKVRGSYEQYF. DNA of the CDR3: TGCGCCAGCAGTCAAAAGGTCCGGGGTTCCTACGAGCAGTACTTC.

The chain employs TRBV5-1 and TRBJ2-5, with TRBD2 identical over 8 bases. The germline CDR1 and CDR2 sequences are SGHRS and YFSETQ. V shed 1 base and J 5 bases; nucleotides not matched to a gene: 7. The CDR3 is made up of 15 amino acids. CDR3 amino acids: CASSLHRGGRETQYF. The DNA of the CDR3 is TGCGCCAGCAGCTTGCACCGGGGGGGCAGGGAGACCCAGTACTTC.

V usage is TRBV6-4 and J usage is TRBJ1-2, with no clear D. The CDR3 spans 13 residues. V was pared by 7 bases and J by 3 bases, with 12 bases between. Looked up from germline, CDR1 is MRHNA and CDR2 is SNTAGT. CDR3 nucleotides: TGTGCCAGCAATTTGCGGAAAGACTATGGCTACACCTTC. As protein: CASNLRKDYGYTF.

This chain links TRBV7-8 with TRBJ2-1; TRBD1 aligns across 8 bases. The ends lost 5 bases at V and 12 bases at J; junction bases unmatched: 9. The CDR3 extends over 13 amino acids. Per germline, CDR1 SGHVS and CDR2 FQNEAQ. CDR3 DNA sequence: TGTGCCAGCAGCGGAGGACAGGGAATCGGGCAGTTCTTC. Residues: CASSGGQGIGQFF.

V usage is TRBV28 and J usage is TRBJ2-7; 14 nucleotides line up with TRBD2. Germline trimming cut 4 bases from V and 4 bases from J; bases unmatched to any gene: 9. The germline CDR1 and CDR2 sequences are MDHEN and SYDVKM. The CDR3 spans 17 residues. CDR3 sequence (DNA): TGTGCCAGCAGTTCCATAGACAGACTAGCGGGGGGGTACGAGCAGTACTTC. Its protein is CASSSIDRLAGGYEQYF.

With regard to this clone: At one of its ends the junction is not consistent with the germline gene, which may arise from a read error. V gene TRBV28 combines with J gene TRBJ1-2; 8 bases are shared with TRBD1. Looked up from germline, CDR1 is MDHEN and CDR2 is SYDVKM. This CDR3 spans 15 amino acids. CDR3 region: CASSWPAGTGPHRLF. CDR3 in DNA: TGTGCCAGCAGTTGGCCTGCCGGGACAGGACCCCACAGGCTCTTC.